The 12 T cell receptor beta chains presented below share a single source sample, sequenced in a study of cytomegalovirus exposure and HLA in healthy donors. In the PCR, 60 Vbeta and 13 Jbeta primers were used. Clones were read by immunoSEQ multiplex PCR, and TCRdb kept only the in-frame ones, dropping some. The sample holds under 90,000 clones, 65% to 75% seen once. The sequencing input was PBMCs. All receptors come from a man aged 35 to 55 in good health and CMV-seropositive.

This rearrangement joins TRBV5-4 to TRBJ2-5, with TRBD2 matching over 11 bases. The V segment lost 4 bases and the J segment 2 bases; nucleotides outside the gene matches: 7. This CDR3 has 16 amino acids. Germline CDR1 reads SGHNT; CDR2 reads YYREEE (reference sequence). The chain's CDR3 is CASSQLAGEEQETQYF. In DNA, the CDR3 is TGTGCCAGCAGCCAACTAGCGGGAGAAGAACAAGAGACCCAGTACTTC.

The chain uses TRBV28 and TRBJ1-5; D remains ambiguous. The germline V and J ends were trimmed by 7 bases and 0 bases, with 16 bases remaining between them. The germline gives CDR1 MDHEN, CDR2 SYDVKM. The CDR3 has 16 amino acids. Here the CDR3 reads CASTLEDGYSNQPQHF. CDR3 DNA: TGTGCCAGCACTCTGGAGGACGGATATAGCAATCAGCCCCAGCATTTT. Looking up the rest from reference TRBV28 and TRBJ1-5 gives the full variable domain: DVKVTQSSRYLVKRTGEKVFLECVQDMDHENMFWYRQDPGLGLRLIYFSYDVKMKEKGDIPEGYSVSREKKERFSLILESASTNQTSMYLCASTLEDGYSNQPQHFGDGTRLSIL.

This clone appeared a few times. The CDR3 DNA reads TGTGCCAGCAGGGCACAGAACACCGGGGAGCTGTTTTTT. Residues: CASRAQNTGELFF. This chain joins TRBV14 and TRBJ2-2, with D uncertain. V dropped 6 bases and J dropped 1 base, with 6 bases sitting between them. The CDR3 runs 13 residues. Germline-derived CDR1 and CDR2 are SGHDN and FVKESK.

The V and J genes are TRBV28 and TRBJ2-1, with TRBD1 as a possible D gene (5 bases). Germline lookup yields CDR1 MDHEN and CDR2 SYDVKM. This CDR3 contains 12 residues. Trimming stripped 6 bases from V and 10 bases from J, with 13 bases between. CDR3 sequence (DNA): TGTGCCAGCAGATATGACAGCTTCGAGCAGTTCTTC. Protein product: CASRYDSFEQFF.

A few counts support this clone. The V gene is TRBV7-3, the J gene TRBJ2-6; TRBD1 matches at 9 bases. This CDR3 is built from 18 residues. Per germline, CDR1 SGHTA and CDR2 FQGTGA. The J segment lost 0 bases and the V segment lost 1 base, leaving 4 bases of the junction unmatched. CDR3 DNA sequence: TGTGCCAGCAGCTTAAGTGTGACAGGGGGCTCTGGGGCCAACGTCCTGACTTTC. It translates to CASSLSVTGGSGANVLTF.

This chain joins TRBV14 and TRBJ1-1; 7 bases fit TRBD1. Trimming cost V 4 bases and J 2 bases; bases outside gene matches: 4. Germline CDR1 and CDR2: SGHDN and FVKESK. The CDR3 covers 14 residues. CDR3 loop: CASSPRTGNTEAFF. In DNA form, the CDR3 reads TGTGCCAGCAGCCCCCGGACAGGCAACACTGAAGCTTTCTTT. Together with reference TRBV14 and TRBJ1-1, the CDR3 gives the full variable domain: EAGVTQFPSHSVIEKGQTVTLRCDPISGHDNLYWYRRVMGKEIKFLLHFVKESKQDESGMPNNRFLAERTGGTYSTLKVQPAELEDSGVYFCASSPRTGNTEAFFGQGTRLTVV.

The CDR3 reads CASSLAVANTEAFF. In DNA form, the CDR3 reads TGTGCCAGCAGCTTGGCAGTGGCGAACACTGAAGCTTTCTTT. The gene calls are TRBV5-6 and TRBJ1-1, with D hard to call. Germline loops: CDR1 SGHDT, CDR2 YYEEEE. The ends were cut back, 0 bases at V and 1 base at J, with 7 bases in the middle. The CDR3 consists of 14 residues. The variable domain in full, with the rest retrieved from reference TRBV5-6 and TRBJ1-1, is DAGVTQSPTHLIKTRGQQVTLRCSPKSGHDTVSWYQQALGQGPQFIFQYYEEEERQRGNFPDRFSGHQFPNYSSELNVNALLLGDSALYLCASSLAVANTEAFFGQGTRLTVV.

This sequence joins TRBV5-6 and TRBJ1-6; no clear D gene. The CDR3 covers 14 residues. V was pared by 2 bases and J by 8 bases, with 11 bases between. CDR1 is SGHDT and CDR2 is YYEEEE in the germline V gene. This chain's CDR3 is CASSFGDLDSPLHF. The CDR3 DNA sequence: TGTGCCAGCAGCTTCGGGGATTTGGATTCACCCCTCCACTTT.

The V and J genes are TRBV4-3 and TRBJ1-3; no clear D gene. Germline V gives CDR1 LGHNA, CDR2 YSLEER. This CDR3 has 13 residues. V was pared by 3 bases and J by 9 bases, with 12 bases between. CDR3 loop: CASSQETGSTIYF. DNA for the CDR3: TGCGCCAGCAGCCAGGAGACCGGCTCCACCATATATTTT.

This clone was counted once. The chain links TRBV6-5 to TRBJ2-2; 9 nucleotides line up with TRBD1. Looked up from germline, CDR1 is MNHEY and CDR2 is SVGAGI. The J segment lost 7 bases and the V segment lost 0 bases, leaving 3 bases of the junction unmatched. The CDR3 extends over 15 amino acids. The chain's CDR3 is CASSYSTGGDGELFF. The DNA of the CDR3 is TGTGCCAGCAGTTACTCGACAGGGGGGGACGGGGAGCTGTTTTTT.

This chain joins TRBV7-9 and TRBJ2-3, with TRBD2 matching over 8 bases. The CDR3 consists of 16 residues. Unmatched junction bases numbered 5, after V lost 3 bases and J lost 0 bases. Germline-derived CDR1 and CDR2 are SEHNR and FQNEAQ (reference sequence). The CDR3 sequence: CASSLQGLGSTDTQYF. The DNA for the CDR3 is TGTGCCAGCAGCTTGCAGGGACTAGGAAGCACAGATACGCAGTATTTT.

This clone has just a few counts. The chain links TRBV20-1 to TRBJ1-2; 7 bases are shared with TRBD1. CDR1 and CDR2 from the germline V gene are DFQATT and SNEGSKA (reference sequence). Trimming cost V 2 bases and J 8 bases; bases outside gene matches: 2. The CDR3 runs 11 residues. The CDR3 coding sequence is TGCAGTGCTAGAACAGGGGCGGGCTACACCTTC. Translated: CSARTGAGYTF.